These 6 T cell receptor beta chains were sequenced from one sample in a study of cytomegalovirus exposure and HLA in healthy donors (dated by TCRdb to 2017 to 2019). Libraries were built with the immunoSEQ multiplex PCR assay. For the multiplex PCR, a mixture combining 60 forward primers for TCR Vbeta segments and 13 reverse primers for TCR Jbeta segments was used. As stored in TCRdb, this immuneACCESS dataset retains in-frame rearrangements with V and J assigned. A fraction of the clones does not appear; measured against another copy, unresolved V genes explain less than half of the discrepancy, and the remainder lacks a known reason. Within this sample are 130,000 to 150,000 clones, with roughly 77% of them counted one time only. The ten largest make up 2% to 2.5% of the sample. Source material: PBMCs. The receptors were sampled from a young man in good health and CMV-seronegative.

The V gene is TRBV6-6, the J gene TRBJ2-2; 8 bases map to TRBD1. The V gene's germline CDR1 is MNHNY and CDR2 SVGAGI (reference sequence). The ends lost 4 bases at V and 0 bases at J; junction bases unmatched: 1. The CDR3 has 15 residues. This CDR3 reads CASSWTGPNTGELFF. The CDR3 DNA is TGTGCCAGCAGTTGGACAGGGCCGAACACCGGGGAGCTGTTTTTT.

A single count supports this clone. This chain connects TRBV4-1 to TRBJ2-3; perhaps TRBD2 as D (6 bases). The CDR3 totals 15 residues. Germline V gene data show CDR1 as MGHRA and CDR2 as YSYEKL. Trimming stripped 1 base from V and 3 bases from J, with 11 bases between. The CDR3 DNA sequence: TGCGCCAGCAGCCAAGGAGCTAGCGCAACAGATACGCAGTATTTT. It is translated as CASSQGASATDTQYF.

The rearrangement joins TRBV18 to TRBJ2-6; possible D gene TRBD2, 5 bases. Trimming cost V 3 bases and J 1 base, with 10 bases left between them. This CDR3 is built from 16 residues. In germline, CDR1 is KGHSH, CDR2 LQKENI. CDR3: CASSPYGDSGANVLTF. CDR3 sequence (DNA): TGTGCCAGCTCACCCTACGGGGATTCTGGGGCCAACGTCCTGACTTTC.

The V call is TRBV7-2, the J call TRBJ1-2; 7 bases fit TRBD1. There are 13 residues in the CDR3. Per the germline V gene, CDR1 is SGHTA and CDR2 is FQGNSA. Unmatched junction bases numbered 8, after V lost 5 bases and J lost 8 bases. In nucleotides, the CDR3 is TGTGCCAGCAGCCCCGGGACAGTAAGGGGCTACACCTTC. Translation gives CASSPGTVRGYTF.

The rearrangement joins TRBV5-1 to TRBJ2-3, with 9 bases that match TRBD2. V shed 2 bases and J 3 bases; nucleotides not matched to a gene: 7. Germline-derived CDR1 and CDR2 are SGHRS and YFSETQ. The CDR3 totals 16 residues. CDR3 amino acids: CASSLGISGRTDTQYF. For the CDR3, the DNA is TGCGCCAGCAGCTTAGGTATTAGCGGGAGAACAGATACGCAGTATTTT.

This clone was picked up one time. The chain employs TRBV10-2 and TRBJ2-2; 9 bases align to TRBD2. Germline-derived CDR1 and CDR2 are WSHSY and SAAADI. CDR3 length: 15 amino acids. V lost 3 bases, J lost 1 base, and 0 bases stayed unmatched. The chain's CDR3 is CASSEAGGNTGELFF. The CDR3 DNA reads TGCGCCAGCAGTGAAGCGGGGGGGAACACCGGGGAGCTGTTTTTT.